The T cell receptor beta chain described here comes from a study of post-analysis software for immune sequencing data. The library was made from cDNA and included unique molecular identifiers. One entry per CDR3 protein, called by TCRdb with MiXCR from the PCR reads. The sample holds under 200,000 distinct CDR3 sequences, 35% to 40% seen once. The germline gives CDR1 DFQATT, CDR2 SNEGSKA (reference sequence). The V end was cut by 1 base, the J end by 4 bases, with 8 bases between. The CDR3 covers 13 residues. Sequenced here: blood, sampled after autologous hematopoietic stem cell transplantation. The chain uses TRBV20-1 and TRBJ1-5; no firm D call. The receptor comes from a girl aged 10-17 years with multiple sclerosis. CDR3 amino acids: CSARVGGNQPQHF. DNA of the CDR3: TGCAGTGCTAGAGTCGGCGGGAATCAGCCCCAGCATTTT.